The TCR beta chain under discussion was sequenced for a study of shared clonotypes between healthy human individuals. Study-wide context: Researchers drew samples from a couple of women and a few men aged 18 to 49. Broader study findings: Among a few donors, roughly 5% of naive CD4 clonotypes were found in common. Researchers sampled blood only, noting tissue repertoires likely differ.

With respect to this clone: Its antigen is unknown.

Germline V CDR1 and CDR2: SGDLS, YYNGEE. The CDR3 spans 15 residues. V trimming: 0 bases; J trimming: 6 bases; junction bases outside the gene matches: 7. The repertoire was sequenced with immunoSEQ multiplex PCR; TCRdb's copy has only in-frame clones and lacks some. Of about 2.4 million clones listed, more than 90% were seen once; the top ten hold around 0.14%. The sequenced sample consisted of naive CD4+ T cells sorted from blood. Subset here: CD45RA+ positively selected. V gene TRBV9 combines with J gene TRBJ2-7; 9 nucleotides align to TRBD1. This receptor was obtained from a man younger than 30 in good health. This CDR3 is CASSVGGTGLAEQYF. The DNA for the CDR3 is TGTGCCAGCAGCGTAGGGGGGACAGGGCTGGCCGAGCAGTACTTC.